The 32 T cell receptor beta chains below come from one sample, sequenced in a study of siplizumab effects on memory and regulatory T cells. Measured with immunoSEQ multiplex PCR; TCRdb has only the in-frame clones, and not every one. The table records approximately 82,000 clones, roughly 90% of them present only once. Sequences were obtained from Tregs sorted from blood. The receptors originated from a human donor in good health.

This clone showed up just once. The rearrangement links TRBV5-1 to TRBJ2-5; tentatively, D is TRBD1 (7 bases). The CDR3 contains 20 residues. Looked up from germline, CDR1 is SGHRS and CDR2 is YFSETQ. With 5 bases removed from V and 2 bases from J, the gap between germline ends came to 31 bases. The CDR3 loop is CASRRDSQILPQARQETQYF. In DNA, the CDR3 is TGCGCCAGCAGGCGGGACAGTCAGATACTTCCCCAAGCACGACAAGAGACCCAGTACTTC.

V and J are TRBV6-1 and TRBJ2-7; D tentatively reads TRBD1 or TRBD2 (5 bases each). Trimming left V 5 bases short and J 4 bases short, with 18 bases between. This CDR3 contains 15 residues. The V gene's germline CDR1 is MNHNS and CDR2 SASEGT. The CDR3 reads CASSSTGTKGYEQYF. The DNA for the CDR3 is TGTGCCAGCAGTAGCACCGGGACCAAAGGGTACGAGCAGTACTTC.

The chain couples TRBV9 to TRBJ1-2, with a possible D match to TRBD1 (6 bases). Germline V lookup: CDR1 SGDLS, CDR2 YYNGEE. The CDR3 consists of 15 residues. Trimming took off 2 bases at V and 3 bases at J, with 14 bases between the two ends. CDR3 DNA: TGTGCCAGCAGCGTCGACCGGGACAAGGACTATGGCTACACCTTC. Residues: CASSVDRDKDYGYTF.

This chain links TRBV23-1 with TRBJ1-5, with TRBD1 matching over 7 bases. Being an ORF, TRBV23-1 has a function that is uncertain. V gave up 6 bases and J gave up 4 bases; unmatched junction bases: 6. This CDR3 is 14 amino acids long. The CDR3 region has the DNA TGCGCCAGCAGAGAGACAGGGCAAAATCAGCCCCAGCATTTT. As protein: CASRETGQNQPQHF.

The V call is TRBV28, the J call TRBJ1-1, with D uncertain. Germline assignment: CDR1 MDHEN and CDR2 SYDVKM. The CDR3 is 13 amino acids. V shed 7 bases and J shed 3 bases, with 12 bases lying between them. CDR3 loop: CASITQEDTEAFF. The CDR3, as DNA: TGTGCCAGCATCACCCAGGAAGACACTGAAGCTTTCTTT.

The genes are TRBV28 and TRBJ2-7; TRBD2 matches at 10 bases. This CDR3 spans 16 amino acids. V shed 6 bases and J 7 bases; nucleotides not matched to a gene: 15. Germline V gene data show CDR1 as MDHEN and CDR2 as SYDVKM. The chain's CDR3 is CASSSGGLAEFQEQYF. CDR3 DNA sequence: TGTGCCAGCAGCTCCGGCGGACTAGCGGAGTTTCAAGAGCAGTACTTC.

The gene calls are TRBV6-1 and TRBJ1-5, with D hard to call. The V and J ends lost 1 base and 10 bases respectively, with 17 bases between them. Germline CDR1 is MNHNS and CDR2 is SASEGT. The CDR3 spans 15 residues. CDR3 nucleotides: TGTGCCAGCAGTGAAGGTGCGGGGTCCCTAGGTCCCCAGCATTTT. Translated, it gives CASSEGAGSLGPQHF.

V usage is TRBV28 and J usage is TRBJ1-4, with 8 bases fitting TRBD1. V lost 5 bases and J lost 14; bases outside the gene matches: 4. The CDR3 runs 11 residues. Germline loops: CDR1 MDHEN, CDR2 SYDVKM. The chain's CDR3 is CASSGTGRLFF. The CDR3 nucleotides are TGTGCCAGCAGTGGGACAGGACGGCTGTTTTTT.

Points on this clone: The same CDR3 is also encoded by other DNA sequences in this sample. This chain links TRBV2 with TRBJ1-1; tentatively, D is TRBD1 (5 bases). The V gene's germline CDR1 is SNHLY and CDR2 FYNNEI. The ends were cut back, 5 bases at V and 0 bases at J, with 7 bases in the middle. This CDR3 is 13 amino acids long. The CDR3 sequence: CASSTGMNTEAFF. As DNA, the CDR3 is TGTGCCAGCAGTACAGGAATGAACACTGAAGCTTTCTTT.

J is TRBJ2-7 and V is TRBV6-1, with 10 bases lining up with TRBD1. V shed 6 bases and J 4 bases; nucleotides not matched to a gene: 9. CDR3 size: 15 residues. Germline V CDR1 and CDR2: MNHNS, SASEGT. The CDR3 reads CASSRPGTGVYEQYF. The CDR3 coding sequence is TGTGCCAGCAGCCGACCCGGGACAGGGGTATACGAGCAGTACTTC.

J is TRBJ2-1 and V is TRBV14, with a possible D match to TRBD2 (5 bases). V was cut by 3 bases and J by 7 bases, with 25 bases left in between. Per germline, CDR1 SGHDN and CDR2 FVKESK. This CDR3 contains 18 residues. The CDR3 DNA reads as TGTGCCAGCAGCCACGGGATCCAAGCGAGGTCTGGTGCGAATGAGCAGTTCTTC. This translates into CASSHGIQARSGANEQFF.

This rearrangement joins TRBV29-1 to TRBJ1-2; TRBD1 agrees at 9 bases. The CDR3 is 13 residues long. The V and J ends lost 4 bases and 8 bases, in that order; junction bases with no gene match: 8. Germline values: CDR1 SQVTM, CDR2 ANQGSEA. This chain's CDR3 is CSVARGQGRGYTF. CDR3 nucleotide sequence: TGCAGCGTTGCTCGAGGACAGGGGAGGGGCTACACCTTC.

CDR3 sequence (DNA): TGTGCCAGCGGAGGGACAGTCCCTGAAGCTTTCTTT. Amino acids: CASGGTVPEAFF. The chain links TRBV6-5 to TRBJ1-1; 7 bases match TRBD1. The CDR3 is 12 amino acids. Germline V gene sequence: CDR1 MNHEY, CDR2 SVGAGI. J lost 6 bases, V lost 8 bases, and 6 bases had no gene match.

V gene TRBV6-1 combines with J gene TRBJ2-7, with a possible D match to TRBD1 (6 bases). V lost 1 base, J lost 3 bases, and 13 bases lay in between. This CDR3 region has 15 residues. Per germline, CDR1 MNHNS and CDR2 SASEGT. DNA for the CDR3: TGTGCCAGCAGTGAAGTTGTTTCAGGGGTCTACGAGCAGTACTTC. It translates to CASSEVVSGVYEQYF.

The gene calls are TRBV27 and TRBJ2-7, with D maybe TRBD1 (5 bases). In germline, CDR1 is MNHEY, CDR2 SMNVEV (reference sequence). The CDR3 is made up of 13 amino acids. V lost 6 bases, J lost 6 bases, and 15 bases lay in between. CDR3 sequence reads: CASRGLGSAEQYF. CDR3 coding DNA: TGTGCCAGCAGGGGGCTGGGGTCGGCCGAGCAGTACTTC.

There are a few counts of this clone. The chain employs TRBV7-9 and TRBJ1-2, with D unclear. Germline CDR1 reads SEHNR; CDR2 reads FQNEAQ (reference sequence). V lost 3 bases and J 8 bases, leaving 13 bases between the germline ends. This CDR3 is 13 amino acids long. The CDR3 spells CASSLRDGRGYTF. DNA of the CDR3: TGTGCCAGCAGCTTGAGGGATGGTCGGGGCTACACCTTC.

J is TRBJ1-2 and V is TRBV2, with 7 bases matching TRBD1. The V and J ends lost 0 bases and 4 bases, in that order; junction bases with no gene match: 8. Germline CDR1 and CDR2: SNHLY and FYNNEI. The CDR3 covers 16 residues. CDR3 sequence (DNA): TGTGCCAGCAGTGAAGCTATGGCGACAGGGCCCTATGGCTACACCTTC. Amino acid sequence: CASSEAMATGPYGYTF.

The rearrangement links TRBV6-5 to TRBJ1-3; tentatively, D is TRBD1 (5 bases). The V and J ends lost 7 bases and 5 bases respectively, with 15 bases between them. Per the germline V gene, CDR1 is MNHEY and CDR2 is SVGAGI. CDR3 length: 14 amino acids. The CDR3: CASTSGAGRNTIYF. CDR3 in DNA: TGTGCCAGCACCTCCGGGGCAGGGCGAAACACCATATATTTT.

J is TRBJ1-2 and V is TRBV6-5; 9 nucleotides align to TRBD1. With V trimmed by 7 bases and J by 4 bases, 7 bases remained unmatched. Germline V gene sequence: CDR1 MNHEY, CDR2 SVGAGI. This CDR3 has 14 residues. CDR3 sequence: CASTPNRGLYGYTF. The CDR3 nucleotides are TGTGCCAGCACACCTAACAGGGGGCTCTATGGCTACACCTTC.

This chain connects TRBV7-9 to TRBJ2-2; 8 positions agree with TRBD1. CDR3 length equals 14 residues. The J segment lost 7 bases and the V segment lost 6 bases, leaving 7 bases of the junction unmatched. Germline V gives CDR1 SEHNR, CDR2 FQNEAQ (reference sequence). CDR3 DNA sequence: TGTGCCAGCAGTGGACAGGGTCCGGGCGGGGAGCTGTTTTTT. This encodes CASSGQGPGGELFF.

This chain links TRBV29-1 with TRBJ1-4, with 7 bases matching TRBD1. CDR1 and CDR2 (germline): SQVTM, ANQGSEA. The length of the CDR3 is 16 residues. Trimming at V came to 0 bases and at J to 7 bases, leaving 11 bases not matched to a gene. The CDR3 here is CSVEDRQGGLSEKLFF. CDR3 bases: TGCAGCGTTGAAGACCGACAGGGAGGATTAAGTGAAAAACTGTTTTTT.

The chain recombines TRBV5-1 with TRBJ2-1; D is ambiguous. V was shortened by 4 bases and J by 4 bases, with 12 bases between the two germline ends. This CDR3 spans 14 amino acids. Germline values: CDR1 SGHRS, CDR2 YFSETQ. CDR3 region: CASSTDPQYNEQFF. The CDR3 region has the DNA TGCGCCAGCAGCACCGATCCCCAGTACAATGAGCAGTTCTTC.

The CDR3 region is CASSLAGYTDTQYF. The DNA of the CDR3 is TGTGCCAGCAGCTTGGCCGGCTACACAGATACGCAGTATTTT. J is TRBJ2-3 and V is TRBV5-4; D unresolved. CDR3 size: 14 residues. V dropped 0 bases and J dropped 2 bases, with 7 bases sitting between them. CDR1 SGHNT and CDR2 YYREEE come from the germline V gene (reference sequence).

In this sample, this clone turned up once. CDR3 nucleotides: TGCGCCAGCAGTGATACCCTTTCGGGAGAGCTGTTTTTT. Protein product: CASSDTLSGELFF. The chain recombines TRBV10-2 with TRBJ2-2, with D possibly matching TRBD2 (5 bases). The germline V and J ends were trimmed by 3 bases and 11 bases, with 13 bases remaining between them. The CDR3 has 13 amino acids. Per the germline V gene, CDR1 is WSHSY and CDR2 is SAAADI.

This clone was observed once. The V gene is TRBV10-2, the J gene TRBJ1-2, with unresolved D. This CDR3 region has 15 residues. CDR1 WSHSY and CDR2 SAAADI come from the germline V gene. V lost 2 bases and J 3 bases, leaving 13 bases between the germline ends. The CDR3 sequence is CASSEGYGFYYGYTF. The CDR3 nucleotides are TGCGCCAGCAGTGAGGGGTACGGCTTTTACTATGGCTACACCTTC.

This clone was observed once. CDR3 region: CASSYPGGGYNEQFF. The DNA of the CDR3 is TGTGCCAGCAGTTATCCAGGGGGGGGCTACAATGAGCAGTTCTTC. The chain combines TRBV6-6 with TRBJ2-1; D may correspond to TRBD1 or TRBD2 (7 bases each). CDR3 size: 15 residues. V was trimmed by 3 bases and J by 3 bases, leaving 12 bases between them. Germline V gene data show CDR1 as MNHNY and CDR2 as SVGAGI (reference sequence).

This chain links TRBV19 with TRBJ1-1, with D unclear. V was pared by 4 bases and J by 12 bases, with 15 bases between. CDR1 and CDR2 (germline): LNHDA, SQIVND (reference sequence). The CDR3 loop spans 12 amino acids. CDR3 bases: TGTGCCAGTAGTACGGTACGAGGTATTTCTTTCTTT. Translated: CASSTVRGISFF.

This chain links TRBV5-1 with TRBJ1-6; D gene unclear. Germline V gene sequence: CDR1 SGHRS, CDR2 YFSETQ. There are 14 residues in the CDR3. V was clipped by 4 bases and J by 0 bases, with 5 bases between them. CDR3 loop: CASSPSSYNSPLHF. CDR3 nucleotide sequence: TGCGCCAGCAGCCCTAGCTCCTATAATTCACCCCTCCACTTT.

The CDR3 spells CASSPRENTGELFF. In DNA, the CDR3 is TGCGCCAGCAGCCCCCGGGAGAACACCGGGGAGCTGTTTTTT. The chain has TRBV4-1 and TRBJ2-2, with D perhaps TRBD2 (5 bases). Germline V CDR1 and CDR2: MGHRA, YSYEKL. CDR3 length equals 14 residues. Trimming took 4 bases from V and 1 from J, leaving 7 bases between them.

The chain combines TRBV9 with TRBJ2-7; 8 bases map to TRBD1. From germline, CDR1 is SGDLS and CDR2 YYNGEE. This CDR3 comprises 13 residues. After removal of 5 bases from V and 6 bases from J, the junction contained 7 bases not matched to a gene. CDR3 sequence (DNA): TGTGCCAGCAGAGGTCAGGGGGCCTCCGAGCAGTACTTC. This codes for CASRGQGASEQYF. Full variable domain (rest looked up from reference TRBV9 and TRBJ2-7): DSGVTQTPKHLITATGQRVTLRCSPRSGDLSVYWYQQSLDQGLQFLIQYYNGEERAKGNILERFSAQQFPDLHSELNLSSLELGDSALYFCASRGQGASEQYFGPGTRLTVT.

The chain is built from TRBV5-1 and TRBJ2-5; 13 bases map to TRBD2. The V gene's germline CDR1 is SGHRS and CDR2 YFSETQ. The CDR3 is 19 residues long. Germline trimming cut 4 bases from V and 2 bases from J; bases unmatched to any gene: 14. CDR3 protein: CASSVAPMTSGGPQETQYF. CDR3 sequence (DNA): TGCGCCAGCAGCGTAGCCCCCATGACTAGCGGGGGGCCGCAAGAGACCCAGTACTTC.

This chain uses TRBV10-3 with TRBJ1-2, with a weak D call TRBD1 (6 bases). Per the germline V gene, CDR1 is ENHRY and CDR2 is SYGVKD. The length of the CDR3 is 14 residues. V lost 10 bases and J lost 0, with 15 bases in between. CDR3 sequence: CATGEDRTNYGYTF. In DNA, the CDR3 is TGTGCCACCGGAGAGGACAGAACTAACTATGGCTACACCTTC.